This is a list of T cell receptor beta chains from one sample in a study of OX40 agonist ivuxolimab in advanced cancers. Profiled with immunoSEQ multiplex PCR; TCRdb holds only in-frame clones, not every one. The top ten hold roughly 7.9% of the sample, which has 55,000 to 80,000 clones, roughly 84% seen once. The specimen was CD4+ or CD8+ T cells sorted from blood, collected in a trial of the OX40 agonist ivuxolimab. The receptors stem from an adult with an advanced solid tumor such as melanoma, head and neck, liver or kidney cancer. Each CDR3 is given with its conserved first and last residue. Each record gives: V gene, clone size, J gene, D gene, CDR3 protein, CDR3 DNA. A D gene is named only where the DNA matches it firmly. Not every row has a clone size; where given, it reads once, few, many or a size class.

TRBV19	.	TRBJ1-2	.	CASRVQGTPKSRGYTF	TGTGCCAGTAGGGTACAGGGAACCCCGAAATCCCGTGGCTACACCTTC
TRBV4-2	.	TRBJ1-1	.	CASSRQGPTEAFF	TGTGCCAGCAGCCGTCAGGGTCCCACTGAAGCTTTCTTT
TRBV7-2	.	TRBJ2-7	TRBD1	CASSSGTGANEQYF	TGTGCCAGCAGCTCCGGGACAGGGGCGAACGAGCAGTACTTC
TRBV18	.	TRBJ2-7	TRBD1	CASSPKNGQGPFYEQYF	TGTGCCAGCTCACCCAAAAATGGACAGGGCCCCTTCTACGAGCAGTACTTC
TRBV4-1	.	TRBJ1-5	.	CASSPVSGGISNQPQHF	TGCGCCAGCAGCCCGGTTTCGGGGGGGATAAGCAATCAGCCCCAGCATTTT
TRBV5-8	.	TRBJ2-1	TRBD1	CASSSEGQGVYNEQFF	TGTGCCAGCAGCTCGGAGGGACAGGGAGTTTACAATGAGCAGTTCTTC
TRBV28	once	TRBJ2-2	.	CASSLPYFNTGELFF	TGTGCCAGCAGTTTACCCTACTTTAACACCGGGGAGCTGTTTTTT
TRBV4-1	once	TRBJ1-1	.	CASSQAHLGGNTEAFF	TGCGCCAGCAGCCAAGCCCATTTGGGGGGGAACACTGAAGCTTTCTTT
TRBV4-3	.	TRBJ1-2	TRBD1	CASSQGRDREDGYTF	TGCGCCAGCAGCCAAGGCCGGGACAGGGAGGATGGCTACACCTTC
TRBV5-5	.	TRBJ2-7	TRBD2	CASSLSSSGFYEQYF	TGTGCCAGCAGCTTGTCGTCTAGCGGGTTCTACGAGCAGTACTTC
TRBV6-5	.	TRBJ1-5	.	CASSYSGGSNQPQHF	TGTGCCAGCAGTTACTCTGGGGGCTCAAATCAGCCCCAGCATTTT
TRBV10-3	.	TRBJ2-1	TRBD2	CAISESLAGLPEQFF	TGTGCCATCAGTGAGTCCCTAGCGGGGCTCCCAGAGCAGTTCTTC
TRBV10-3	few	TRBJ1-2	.	CAISESGVDGYTF	TGTGCCATCAGTGAGTCTGGGGTTGATGGCTACACCTTC
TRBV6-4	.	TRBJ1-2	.	CASSDSSGTDGYTF	TGTGCCAGCAGTGACTCTTCGGGCACGGATGGCTACACCTTC
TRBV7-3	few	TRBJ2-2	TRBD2	CASSPPGGGAGELFF	TGTGCCAGCAGCCCACCGGGAGGGGGTGCCGGGGAGCTGTTTTTT
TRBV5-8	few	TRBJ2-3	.	CASSLGTLITDTQYF	TGTGCCAGCAGCTTGGGAACGTTAATCACAGATACGCAGTATTTT
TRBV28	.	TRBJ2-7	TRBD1	CASSLRTGSYEQYF	TGTGCCAGCAGTCTGAGGACAGGGAGCTACGAGCAGTACTTC
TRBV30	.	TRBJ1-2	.	CAWSPRGSDGYTF	TGTGCCTGGAGTCCCAGGGGTTCAGATGGCTACACCTTC
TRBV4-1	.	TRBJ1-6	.	CASSFGDSGDSPLHF	TGCGCCAGCAGCTTCGGGGACTCGGGGGATTCACCCCTCCACTTT
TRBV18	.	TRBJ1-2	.	CASSPIPGNYGYTF	TGTGCCAGCTCACCAATTCCAGGAAACTATGGCTACACCTTC
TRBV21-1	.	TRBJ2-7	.	CASSKEAGIPPYEQYF	TGTGCCAGCAGCAAAGAAGCGGGGATCCCTCCCTACGAGCAGTACTTC
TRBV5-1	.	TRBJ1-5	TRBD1	CASSRTGGDQPQHF	TGCGCCAGCAGCCGGACAGGGGGCGATCAGCCCCAGCATTTT
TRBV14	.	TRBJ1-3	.	CASSQSRGTRNTIYF	TGTGCCAGCAGCCAGTCCAGGGGCACTAGAAACACCATATATTTT
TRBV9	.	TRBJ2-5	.	CASSVVGALGETQYF	TGTGCCAGCAGCGTAGTCGGGGCTTTGGGGGAGACCCAGTACTTC
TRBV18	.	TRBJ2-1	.	CASSPRNEQFF	TGTGCCAGCTCACCGCGCAATGAGCAGTTCTTC
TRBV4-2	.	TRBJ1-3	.	CASSQGGYGNTIYF	TGTGCCAGCAGCCAAGGGGGCTACGGAAACACCATATATTTT
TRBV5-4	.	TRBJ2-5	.	CASSSKGGMETQYF	TGTGCCAGCAGCTCAAAAGGGGGGATGGAGACCCAGTACTTC
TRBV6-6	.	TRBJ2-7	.	CASSPGTYEQYF	TGTGCCAGCAGCCCAGGGACCTACGAGCAGTACTTC
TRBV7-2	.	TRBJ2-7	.	CASSLVRDEQYF	TGTGCCAGCAGCTTAGTCAGGGACGAGCAGTACTTC
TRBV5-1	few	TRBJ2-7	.	CASRYGGEEQYF	TGCGCCAGCAGATATGGCGGGGAGGAGCAGTACTTC
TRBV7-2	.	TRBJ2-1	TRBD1	CASRDRGLSSYNEQFF	TGTGCCAGCAGAGACAGGGGGCTTAGCTCCTACAATGAGCAGTTCTTC
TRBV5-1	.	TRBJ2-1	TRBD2	CASSLMTSGTRYEQFF	TGCGCCAGCAGTTTGATGACTAGCGGGACCCGATATGAGCAGTTCTTC
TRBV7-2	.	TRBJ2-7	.	CASSFGRDHEQYF	TGTGCCAGCAGCTTCGGCAGGGACCACGAGCAGTACTTC